The rows below give T cell receptor beta chains drawn from one sample of a study of OX40 agonist ivuxolimab in advanced cancers. Assay used: immunoSEQ multiplex PCR; TCRdb lists only in-frame clones, some missing. The sample lists about 45,000 clones; roughly four fifths were seen once. Here the sequenced sample was CD4+ or CD8+ T cells sorted from blood, taken in a trial of the OX40 agonist ivuxolimab. These receptor sequences come from an adult with an advanced solid tumor such as melanoma, head and neck, liver or kidney cancer. Each CDR3 is given with its conserved first and last residue. Each record gives: D gene, V gene, J gene, clone size, CDR3 DNA, CDR3 protein. The D gene is left open where the match is weak. Only some rows state a clone size, as once, few, many or a class for expanded clones.

>.|TRBV5-1|TRBJ1-3|.
TGCGCCAGCAGCAGCCGTGGGCTACCCTCTGGAAACACCATATATTTT
CASSSRGLPSGNTIYF
>TRBD1|TRBV13|TRBJ2-7|.
TGTGCCAGCAGCTCCCGGGACAGGGGGTACGAGCAGTACTTC
CASSSRDRGYEQYF
>.|TRBV4-2|TRBJ1-1|.
TGTGCCAGCAGCCAAGATATAGGGAACACTGAAGCTTTCTTT
CASSQDIGNTEAFF
>TRBD1|TRBV29-1|TRBJ2-1|.
TGCAGCGTTGAGGGACAGGGGGCATATGAGCAGTTCTTC
CSVEGQGAYEQFF
>.|TRBV5-8|TRBJ1-1|.
TGTGCCAGCAGCTTTAGGGGTTGGGGAGAAGCTTTCTTT
CASSFRGWGEAFF
>TRBD2|TRBV2|TRBJ2-7|once
TGTGCCAGCGAACGTCGGGGGGTCTCCTACGAGCAGTACTTC
CASERRGVSYEQYF
>.|TRBV2|TRBJ1-2|few
TGTGCCAGCAGCACATTAGGGAACTATGGCTACACCTTC
CASSTLGNYGYTF
>.|TRBV20-1|TRBJ2-7|.
TGCAGTGCTAGAGATCAGCGGGAGCAGTACTTC
CSARDQREQYF
>.|TRBV7-9|TRBJ2-5|once
TGTGCCAGCAGCTTAGCGCTAGGGCAACAAGAGACCCAGTACTTC
CASSLALGQQETQYF
>.|TRBV30|TRBJ1-2|.
TGTGCCTGGAGAGATAACTATGGCTACACCTTC
CAWRDNYGYTF
>.|TRBV5-4|TRBJ2-7|.
TGTGCCAGCAGCGTTGGGAGTCAGGTTGAGCAGTACTTC
CASSVGSQVEQYF
>.|TRBV5-1|TRBJ2-3|once
TGCGCCAGCAGCCTACAAGCGGTTTCGGGAGATACGCAGTATTTT
CASSLQAVSGDTQYF
>.|TRBV20-1|TRBJ2-5|.
TGCAGTGCTACCGAGGTTCAGGTCCAGTACTTC
CSATEVQVQYF
>.|TRBV13|TRBJ2-3|once
TGTGCCAGCAGCTTACTCGTGGCGGCAGATACGCAGTATTTT
CASSLLVAADTQYF
>.|TRBV10-3|TRBJ2-1|.
TGTGCCATCAGTGTTCTTGCTACCCGCTCCTACAATGAGCAGTTCTTC
CAISVLATRSYNEQFF
>TRBD1|TRBV4-1|TRBJ2-3|.
TGCGCCAGCAGCCAAGATATCGGGACAGGAGTTACAGATACGCAGTATTTT
CASSQDIGTGVTDTQYF
>TRBD1|TRBV27|TRBJ2-1|.
TGTGCCAGCAGTTTCCTAGGACAGGGGAATGAGCAGTTCTTC
CASSFLGQGNEQFF
>.|TRBV7-8|TRBJ1-5|few
TGTGCCAGCAGCCGAAGGAGGGACACGTCCAATCAGCCCCAGCATTTT
CASSRRRDTSNQPQHF
>.|TRBV2|TRBJ1-5|.
TGTGCCAGCAGGGGTGGAGGGGGTGGCTCTCAGCCCCAGCATTTT
CASRGGGGGSQPQHF
>TRBD1|TRBV5-1|TRBJ1-2|.
TGCGCCAGCAGCTTGGAAAGCTCAGGGGGCTATGGCTACACCTTC
CASSLESSGGYGYTF
>TRBD2|TRBV27|TRBJ2-7|.
TGTGCCAGCAGTCCGACTCTAGCGGGGATACCCTACGAGCAGTACTTC
CASSPTLAGIPYEQYF
>TRBD1|TRBV28|TRBJ2-7|once
TGTGCCAGCAGCCTACCCCTGGACAGGGGGACCTACGAGCAGTACTTC
CASSLPLDRGTYEQYF
>TRBD1|TRBV7-2|TRBJ2-7|once
TGTGCCAGCAGCTTAGAGTGGGACAGGGCCTACGAGCAGTACTTC
CASSLEWDRAYEQYF
>TRBD1|TRBV25-1|TRBJ1-4|few
TGTGCCAGCAGTGAGGTGGGACAGGGTAATGAAAAACTGTTTTTT
CASSEVGQGNEKLFF
>.|TRBV5-1|TRBJ2-7|.
TGCGCCAGCAGCAGTCCGAGCCCTTACTACGAGCAGTACTTC
CASSSPSPYYEQYF
>TRBD1|TRBV28|TRBJ2-7|few
TGTGCCAGCACCCTGACAGGGATCCCCTACGAGCAGTACTTC
CASTLTGIPYEQYF
>TRBD2|TRBV11-3|TRBJ2-6|.
TGTGCCAGCAGCTTATTCCTAGCGGGGGCCGGGGCCAACGTCCTGACTTTC
CASSLFLAGAGANVLTF
>.|TRBV9|TRBJ2-1|.
TGTGCCAGCAGCGTAGAGATAGCGGCAGGGGAGCAGTTCTTC
CASSVEIAAGEQFF
>.|TRBV5-6|TRBJ2-2|.
TGTGCCAGCAGCTTAGGACAGAACACCGGGGAGCTGTTTTTT
CASSLGQNTGELFF
>.|TRBV4-1|TRBJ2-5|.
TGCGCCAGCAGCCAAGATCCTGGGCTAGAGACCCAGTACTTC
CASSQDPGLETQYF
>TRBD2|TRBV4-1|TRBJ2-2|.
TGCGCCAGCAGCCAAGGGGAGCGGCGCGGCGGGAGCACCGGGGAGCTGTTTTTT
CASSQGERRGGSTGELFF
>.|TRBV18|TRBJ1-5|.
TGTGCCAGCTCACCACCAGGGAATCAGCCCCAGCATTTT
CASSPPGNQPQHF
>.|TRBV6-1|TRBJ1-5|once
TGTGCCAGCAGTACCCCTGGTCAGCCCCAGCATTTT
CASSTPGQPQHF
>.|TRBV5-6|TRBJ2-5|.
TGTGCCAGCAGCTTAGGACCCCGGACCCAGTACTTC
CASSLGPRTQYF
>.|TRBV2|TRBJ2-3|.
TGTGCCAGCAGTGAATCTCTAAGGTACCAGTATTTT
CASSESLRYQYF
>TRBD2|TRBV10-3|TRBJ2-7|.
TGTGCCATCAGAACCGGGACTAGCGGGGACGAGCAGTACTTC
CAIRTGTSGDEQYF
>TRBD1|TRBV18|TRBJ1-4|.
TGTGCCAGCTCACTTAAGGGACAGACCTATGAAAAACTGTTTTTT
CASSLKGQTYEKLFF
>.|TRBV9|TRBJ2-4|.
TGTGCCAGCAGCGTAGGGGCAGGGTGGGCCAAAAACATTCAGTACTTC
CASSVGAGWAKNIQYF
>.|TRBV10-1|TRBJ2-3|.
TGCGCCCGCCTCCGGCAGTATTTT
CARLRQYF
>.|TRBV5-4|TRBJ2-3|.
TGTGCCAGCAGCCCCAACCGTGGCACAGATACGCAGTATTTT
CASSPNRGTDTQYF
>TRBD2|TRBV4-2|TRBJ2-1|.
TGTGCCAGCAGCCAAGAACCCAGCGGGGACCTTGATGAGCAGTTCTTC
CASSQEPSGDLDEQFF
>.|TRBV4-2|TRBJ1-1|.
TGTGCCAGCAGCCAAGTAGAGACGGGGGCCACTGAAGCTTTCTTT
CASSQVETGATEAFF
>.|TRBV7-5|TRBJ1-5|.
TGTGCCAGAAGCTTAAAGAAAAGTACGGGCCAAGAATGCAATCAGCCCCAGCATTTT
CARSLKKSTGQECNQPQHF
>.|TRBV30|TRBJ2-3|.
TGTGCCTGGAGTGTACGGGGGAATACGCAGTATTTT
CAWSVRGNTQYF
>.|TRBV5-8|TRBJ2-7|.
TGTGCCAGCAGCCCGGACAGCTCCTACGAGCAGTACTTC
CASSPDSSYEQYF
>.|TRBV5-4|TRBJ1-1|.
TGTGCCAGCAGCCTACAGGGTGCGAACACTGAAGCTTTCTTT
CASSLQGANTEAFF
>TRBD2|TRBV7-9|TRBJ2-1|once
TGTGCCAGCAGCTTAGTTGAGCGGGAGGGCCACAATGAGCAGTTCTTC
CASSLVEREGHNEQFF
>.|TRBV5-4|TRBJ2-2|once
TGTGCCAGCAGCCCGACAGGGAACACCGGGGAGCTGTTTTTT
CASSPTGNTGELFF
>.|TRBV30|TRBJ2-1|.
TGTGCCTGGAGTGCTTTACTAAACAATGAGCAGTTCTTC
CAWSALLNNEQFF
>.|TRBV11-3|TRBJ1-1|.
TGTGCCAGCAGCAGGCGGAGCGGTGAAGCTTTCTTT
CASSRRSGEAFF
>TRBD2|TRBV28|TRBJ2-2|.
TGTGCCAGCGTGAGTAGCGGGGCCTCGAACACCGGGGAGCTGTTTTTT
CASVSSGASNTGELFF
>.|TRBV10-3|TRBJ2-2|once
TGTGCCATCGGACAGCACACCGGGGAGCTGTTTTTT
CAIGQHTGELFF
>.|TRBV27|TRBJ2-3|.
TGTGCCAGCAAACGGGGGTTCTCGGGGGTTCGTTGGAGCACAGATACGCAGTATTTT
CASKRGFSGVRWSTDTQYF
>TRBD1|TRBV7-8|TRBJ1-1|.
TGTGCCAGCAGCTTAGGGAGGGGGCTCTTGAACACTGAAGCTTTCTTT
CASSLGRGLLNTEAFF
>TRBD1|TRBV19|TRBJ1-2|.
TGTGCCAGTAGCCCCTCCGGGACAGGGGCTTATGGCTACACCTTC
CASSPSGTGAYGYTF